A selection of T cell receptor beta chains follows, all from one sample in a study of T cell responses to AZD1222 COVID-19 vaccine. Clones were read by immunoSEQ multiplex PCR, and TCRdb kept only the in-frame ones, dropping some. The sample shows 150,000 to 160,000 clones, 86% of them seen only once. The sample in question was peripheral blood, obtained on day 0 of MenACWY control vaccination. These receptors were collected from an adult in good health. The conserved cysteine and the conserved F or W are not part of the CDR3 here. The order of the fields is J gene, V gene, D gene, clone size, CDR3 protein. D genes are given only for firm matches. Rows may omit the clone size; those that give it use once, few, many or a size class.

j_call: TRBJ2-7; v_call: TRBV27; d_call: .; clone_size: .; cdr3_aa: ASSLSWSSYEQY
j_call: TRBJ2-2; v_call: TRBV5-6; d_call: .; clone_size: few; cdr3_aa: ASSSGTYTGELF
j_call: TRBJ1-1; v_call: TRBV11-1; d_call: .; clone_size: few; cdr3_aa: ASSLRGTNTEAF
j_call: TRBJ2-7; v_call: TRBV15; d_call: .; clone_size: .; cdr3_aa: ATSRDLWGSSYEQY
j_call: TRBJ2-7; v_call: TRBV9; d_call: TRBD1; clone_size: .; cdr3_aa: ASSVGAQGADEQY
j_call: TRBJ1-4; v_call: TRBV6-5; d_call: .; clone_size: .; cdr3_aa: ASSPPGEREKLF
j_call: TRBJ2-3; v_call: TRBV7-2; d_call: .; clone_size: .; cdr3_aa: ASSLARGRTDTQY
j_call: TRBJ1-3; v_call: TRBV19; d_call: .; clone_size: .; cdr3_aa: ASSSGGGSGNTIY
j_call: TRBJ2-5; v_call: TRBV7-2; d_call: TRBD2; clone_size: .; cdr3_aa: ASSLALGLAGAETQY
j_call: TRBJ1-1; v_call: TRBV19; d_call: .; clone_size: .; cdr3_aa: ASSPQGFSTEAF
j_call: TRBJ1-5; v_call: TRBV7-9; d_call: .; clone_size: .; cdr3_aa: ASSLQTSNQPQH
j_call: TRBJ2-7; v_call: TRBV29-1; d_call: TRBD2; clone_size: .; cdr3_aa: SARLAGWNEQY
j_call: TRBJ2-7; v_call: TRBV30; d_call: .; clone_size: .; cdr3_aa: AWIGVSGRRGEQY
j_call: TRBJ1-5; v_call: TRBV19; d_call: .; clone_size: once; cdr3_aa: ATSGGKSNQPQH
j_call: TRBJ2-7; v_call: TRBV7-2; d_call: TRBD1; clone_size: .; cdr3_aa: ASEPDRGGQY
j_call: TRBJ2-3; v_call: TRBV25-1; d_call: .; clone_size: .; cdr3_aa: ASSEWELHGTDTQY
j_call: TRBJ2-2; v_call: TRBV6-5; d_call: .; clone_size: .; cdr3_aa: ASSYNRVGELF
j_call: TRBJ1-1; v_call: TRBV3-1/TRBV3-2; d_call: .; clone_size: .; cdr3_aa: ASSPGPPTEAF
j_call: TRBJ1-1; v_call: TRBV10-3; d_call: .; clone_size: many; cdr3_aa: AISEGGVLTEAF
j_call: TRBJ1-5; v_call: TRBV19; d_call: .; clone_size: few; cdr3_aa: ASSTLTSQPQH
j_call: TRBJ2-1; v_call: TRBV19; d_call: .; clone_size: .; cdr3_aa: ASSAWTAFYNEQF
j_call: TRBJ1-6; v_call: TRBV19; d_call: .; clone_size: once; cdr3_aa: ASSIGDLGSPLH
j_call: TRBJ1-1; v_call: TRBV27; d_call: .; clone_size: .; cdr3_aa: ASSSHGLAAEAF
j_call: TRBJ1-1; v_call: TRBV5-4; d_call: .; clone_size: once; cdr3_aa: ASSSDGYTEAF
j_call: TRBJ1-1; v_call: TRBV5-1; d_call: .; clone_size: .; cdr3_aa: ASSLAGGGEAF
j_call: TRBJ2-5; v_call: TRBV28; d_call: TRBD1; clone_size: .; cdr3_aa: ASSTGQGGETQY
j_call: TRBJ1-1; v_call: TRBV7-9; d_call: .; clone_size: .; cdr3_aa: ASSFPGVPEAF
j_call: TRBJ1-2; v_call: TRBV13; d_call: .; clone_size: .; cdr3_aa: ASSLFLVGGKLEDSDYGYT